What follows are 30 T cell receptor beta chains derived from one specimen sequenced in a study of blood T cell repertoires in COVID-19. This table comes from immunoSEQ multiplex PCR, and its TCRdb copy is limited to in-frame clones, with some not included. The sample has approximately 70,000 clones; around four fifths are singletons. Sequencing was performed on peripheral blood. These receptors originate from a woman in her forties or fifties with acute or convalescent COVID-19.

For this clone: Different DNA sequences within this sample yield the same CDR3. This chain connects TRBV6-4 to TRBJ1-5, with 7 bases fitting TRBD1. V shed 0 bases and J 2 bases; nucleotides not matched to a gene: 7. Germline CDR1 and CDR2: MRHNA and SNTAGT. The CDR3 length is 17 residues. CDR3 amino acids: CASSDSSPGGGNQPQHF. DNA for the CDR3: TGTGCCAGCAGTGACTCGAGTCCAGGGGGTGGCAATCAGCCCCAGCATTTT.

V gene TRBV2 combines with J gene TRBJ2-2; no definite D call. This CDR3 region has 14 residues. Between the trimmed V and J ends, which lost 6 bases and 5 bases, there was a span of 13 bases. Germline-derived CDR1 and CDR2 are SNHLY and FYNNEI. CDR3 bases: TGTGCCAGCAGCGACAATCGCGCAACCGGGGAGCTGTTTTTT. Encoded protein: CASSDNRATGELFF.

The V gene is TRBV6-1, the J gene TRBJ2-7, with D possibly matching TRBD1 (6 bases). The V end was cut by 3 bases, the J end by 4 bases, with 13 bases between. The CDR3 loop spans 14 amino acids. Looked up from germline, CDR1 is MNHNS and CDR2 is SASEGT. In DNA form, the CDR3 reads TGTGCCAGCAGTGAGGGACAACCGAATTACGAGCAGTACTTC. Protein product: CASSEGQPNYEQYF.

DNA for the CDR3: TGTGCCAGCAGCGCATCGAGGGCGGCCTACCAAGAGACCCAGTACTTC. This sequence encodes CASSASRAAYQETQYF. This sequence joins TRBV9 and TRBJ2-5; a weak D match, TRBD2 (5 bases). The V gene's germline CDR1 is SGDLS and CDR2 YYNGEE. This CDR3 comprises 16 residues. V was cut by 3 bases and J by 0 bases, with 15 bases left in between.

This clone came up a few times. The chain is built from TRBV6-5 and TRBJ2-5; 8 positions agree with TRBD1. V dropped 10 bases and J dropped 4; count of bases not matched to a gene: 2. CDR1 is MNHEY and CDR2 is SVGAGI in the germline V gene. The CDR3 extends over 11 amino acids. The CDR3 is CATGTGETQYF. For the CDR3, the DNA is TGTGCCACGGGGACAGGAGAGACCCAGTACTTC.

The V and J genes are TRBV6-5 and TRBJ1-1; no clear D gene. The V end was cut by 3 bases, the J end by 1 base, with 6 bases between. There are 13 residues in the CDR3. Germline CDR1 is MNHEY and CDR2 is SVGAGI. The CDR3 nucleotides read TGTGCCAGCAGTTATTACACGAACACTGAAGCTTTCTTT. Translation: CASSYYTNTEAFF.

The chain combines TRBV30 with TRBJ1-2; weak D call: TRBD1 (5 bases). The germline V gene has CDR1 GTSNPN and CDR2 SVGIG (reference sequence). There are 14 residues in the CDR3. Deletions cut 4 bases from V and 4 bases from J, with 16 bases between. The DNA for the CDR3 is TGTGCCTGGATGAGGCGGGGCCGACTCTATGGCTACACCTTC. Translating gives CAWMRRGRLYGYTF.

This clone was seen only a few times. The chain links TRBV5-6 to TRBJ2-1, with 8 bases matching TRBD1. J was trimmed by 6 bases and V by 1 base; bases with no gene match: 6. The CDR3 covers 15 residues. Germline V gene lookup returns CDR1 SGHDT and CDR2 YYEEEE. The CDR3 loop reads CASSLSWTGLNEQFF. DNA of the CDR3: TGTGCCAGCAGCTTGAGTTGGACAGGGCTCAATGAGCAGTTCTTC.

This clone was counted many times. V and J are TRBV20-1 and TRBJ2-4, with TRBD2 as a possible D gene (6 bases). Germline V lookup: CDR1 DFQATT, CDR2 SNEGSKA (reference sequence). The V end lost 3 bases, the J end lost 5 bases, and 17 bases lay between the germline ends. CDR3 size: 15 residues. The CDR3 region has the DNA TGCAGTGCTAGTACCAGCGGGCATACCCAAAACATTCAGTACTTC. Amino acids: CSASTSGHTQNIQYF.

J is TRBJ2-2 and V is TRBV30; 9 bases are shared with TRBD1. This CDR3 contains 16 residues. The germline CDR1 and CDR2 sequences are GTSNPN and SVGIG (reference sequence). With 0 bases clipped from V and 3 bases from J, the junction kept 5 bases outside the gene matches. The CDR3 DNA is TGTGCCTGGAGTGTCCCCGGGACAGGGTACACCGGGGAGCTGTTTTTT. It translates to CAWSVPGTGYTGELFF. The variable domain in full, completed from reference TRBV30 and TRBJ2-2, reads SQTIHQWPATLVQPVGSPLSLECTVEGTSNPNLYWYRQAAGRGLQLLFYSVGIGQISSEVPQNLSASRPQDRQFILSSKKLLLSDSGFYLCAWSVPGTGYTGELFFGEGSRLTVL.

The V call is TRBV28, the J call TRBJ2-6, with D perhaps TRBD1 (5 bases). CDR3 size: 15 residues. Trimming pared 5 bases from V and 2 bases from J, leaving 10 bases between. Germline loops: CDR1 MDHEN, CDR2 SYDVKM. CDR3 bases: TGTGCCAGCAGTCTGGAAGGGGCTGGGGCCAACGTCCTGACTTTC. Translating it yields CASSLEGAGANVLTF.

The gene calls are TRBV7-9 and TRBJ2-7; 8 bases align to TRBD1. The germline V gene has CDR1 SEHNR and CDR2 FQNEAQ (reference sequence). V lost 6 bases to trimming and J lost 2 bases; unmatched junction nucleotides: 9. The CDR3 is 15 amino acids. The CDR3 nucleotides are TGTGCCAGCAGTCCAAGGACAGGGTACCCCTACGAGCAGTACTTC. It yields the protein CASSPRTGYPYEQYF.

This clone was recorded a few times. The chain is built from TRBV10-1 and TRBJ2-7, with 14 positions matching TRBD2. Germline-derived CDR1 and CDR2 are WNHNN and SYGVQD (reference sequence). This CDR3 is 15 amino acids long. J gave up 9 bases and V 8 bases, and 12 bases lay outside the gene matches. CDR3 nucleotide sequence: TGCGCCAGCGACGGGCGCGGGACTAGCGGGAGTGGGCAGTACTTC. It specifies CASDGRGTSGSGQYF.

This clone came up a few times. CDR3 sequence: CASSPARTSGYEQYF. Written as DNA, the CDR3 is TGTGCCAGCAGCCCAGCCCGGACTAGCGGCTACGAGCAGTACTTC. The J gene is TRBJ2-7, the V gene TRBV5-7, with 10 bases aligning to TRBD2. TRBV5-7 is assigned to the ORF class and has an uncertain function. The V gene end was trimmed by 4 bases and the J gene end by 3 bases; junction bases not matched to a gene: 7. This CDR3 comprises 15 residues.

This chain connects TRBV11-2 to TRBJ2-7, with D unclear. Trimming took off 0 bases at V and 3 bases at J, with 12 bases between the two ends. In germline, CDR1 is SGHAT, CDR2 FQNNGV. This CDR3 has 15 amino acids. The CDR3 loop reads CASSLDILTYYEQYF. Here the CDR3 DNA reads TGTGCCAGCAGCTTAGATATACTAACTTACTACGAGCAGTACTTC.

V and J are TRBV19 and TRBJ2-1, with 11 bases that match TRBD2. The J segment lost 11 bases and the V segment lost 1 base, leaving 4 bases of the junction unmatched. The CDR3 loop spans 14 amino acids. Germline loops: CDR1 LNHDA, CDR2 SQIVND (reference sequence). CDR3 region: CASSIVGTSGQQFF. In nucleotides, the CDR3 is TGTGCCAGTAGTATAGTCGGGACTAGCGGACAGCAGTTCTTC.

The V and J genes are TRBV4-3 and TRBJ2-2; D possibly corresponds to TRBD1 (5 bases). CDR1 is LGHNA, CDR2 YSLEER, per germline. The CDR3 totals 15 residues. Trimming removed 0 bases from V and 7 bases from J, with 12 bases in between. The CDR3 here is CASSQDQQAYGELFF. DNA for the CDR3: TGCGCCAGCAGCCAAGATCAACAGGCCTACGGGGAGCTGTTTTTT.

This rearrangement joins TRBV10-3 to TRBJ2-5, with D perhaps TRBD2 (6 bases). Germline V CDR1 and CDR2: ENHRY, SYGVKD. The CDR3 is 15 amino acids. Deletions cut 4 bases from V and 0 bases from J, with 12 bases between. The CDR3 DNA sequence: TGTGCCATCAGTGGTGGTGGGGGGAACCAAGAGACCCAGTACTTC. Translation gives CAISGGGGNQETQYF.

This chain uses TRBV30 with TRBJ2-2, with 12 positions matching TRBD2. Per the germline V gene, CDR1 is GTSNPN and CDR2 is SVGIG (reference sequence). The CDR3 is 16 amino acids. V was pared by 5 bases and J by 0 bases, with 4 bases of the junction left unmatched. CDR3 DNA sequence: TGTGCCTGGGGGGGACTAGCGGGTACGAACACCGGGGAGCTGTTTTTT. Its translation: CAWGGLAGTNTGELFF.

The chain carries TRBV5-6 and TRBJ1-6; 7 positions agree with TRBD1. V gave up 2 bases and J gave up 8 bases; unmatched junction bases: 7. Germline loops: CDR1 SGHDT, CDR2 YYEEEE. The CDR3 is 15 amino acids. CDR3 in DNA: TGTGCCAGCAGCTTTGGAGACAGGGACTATTCACCCCTCCACTTT. This encodes CASSFGDRDYSPLHF.

There are a few counts of this clone. The V and J genes are TRBV25-1 and TRBJ2-5, with TRBD2 matching over 9 bases. This CDR3 has 18 residues. The junction had 14 bases not matched to a gene; V was cut back by 2 bases and J by 4 bases. Germline V gene sequence: CDR1 MGHDK, CDR2 SYGVNS. The CDR3 nucleotides read TGTGCCAGCAGTGAACCCGCACGGTGGGTAGCGGGGGTAGAGACCCAGTACTTC. It codes for CASSEPARWVAGVETQYF.

The chain couples TRBV5-6 to TRBJ1-1; 7 nucleotides line up with TRBD1. This CDR3 is 13 amino acids long. Losses at the gene ends were 3 bases for V and 4 bases for J; bases not matched to a gene: 3. The germline V gene encodes CDR1 SGHDT and CDR2 YYEEEE. The CDR3: CASSSYRGTEAFF. CDR3 nucleotides: TGTGCCAGCAGCTCATACAGGGGCACTGAAGCTTTCTTT.

The chain links TRBV10-3 to TRBJ1-5; D is possibly TRBD1 (5 bases). Trimming removed 0 bases from V and 5 bases from J, with 11 bases in between. The V gene's germline CDR1 is ENHRY and CDR2 SYGVKD. CDR3 size: 15 residues. CDR3 coding DNA: TGTGCCATCAGTGAGTCGTTTACGGGGGATCAGCCCCAGCATTTT. Translating it yields CAISESFTGDQPQHF.

V is TRBV2 and J is TRBJ2-2, with TRBD2 as a possible D gene (5 bases). Trimming pared 5 bases from V and 4 bases from J, leaving 14 bases between. Germline CDR1 and CDR2: SNHLY and FYNNEI. The CDR3 is made up of 15 amino acids. CDR3 in DNA: TGTGCCAGCAGTCCACTCGGGGTTAGCACCGGGGAGCTGTTTTTT. Residues: CASSPLGVSTGELFF.

The J gene is TRBJ2-3, the V gene TRBV7-2; 11 bases map to TRBD2. The CDR3 has 17 residues. With 0 bases clipped from V and 0 bases from J, the junction kept 2 bases outside the gene matches. In germline, CDR1 is SGHTA, CDR2 FQGNSA. The CDR3 protein is CASSLAGLAVSTDTQYF. The CDR3 DNA reads TGTGCCAGCAGCTTAGCGGGACTAGCGGTGAGCACAGATACGCAGTATTTT.

The genes are TRBV19 and TRBJ1-1; a weak D match, TRBD1 (5 bases). In germline, CDR1 is LNHDA, CDR2 SQIVND (reference sequence). The CDR3 contains 12 residues. The germline V and J ends were trimmed by 5 bases and 9 bases, with 13 bases remaining between them. The CDR3 sequence is CASSPRQRQAFF. For the CDR3, the DNA is TGTGCCAGTAGTCCAAGACAGCGACAAGCTTTCTTT.

The V and J genes are TRBV9 and TRBJ1-2; D remains unclear. CDR1 SGDLS and CDR2 YYNGEE come from the germline V gene. The ends were cut back, 3 bases at V and 3 bases at J, with 6 bases in the middle. This CDR3 has 12 amino acids. The CDR3 protein is CASSALDYGYTF. The CDR3 bases are TGTGCCAGCAGCGCCCTCGACTATGGCTACACCTTC.

This clone was detected many times. The chain uses TRBV4-2 and TRBJ2-2; weak D call: TRBD2 (6 bases). The CDR3 runs to 18 residues. The germline CDR1 and CDR2 sequences are LGHNA and YNFKEQ. Between the trimmed V and J ends, which lost 2 bases and 2 bases, there was a span of 18 bases. DNA for the CDR3: TGTGCCAGCAGCCAATTGCGGGCGGGAAGTGCAAACACCGGGGAGCTGTTTTTT. Amino acid sequence: CASSQLRAGSANTGELFF.

The rearrangement links TRBV7-8 to TRBJ2-1; no clear D. Germline V lookup: CDR1 SGHVS, CDR2 FQNEAQ. Trimming removed 5 bases at V and 0 bases at J, with 14 bases between. This CDR3 has 16 amino acids. CDR3 coding DNA: TGTGCCAGCAGCCCGCTTGTGCTTAGCTCCTACAATGAGCAGTTCTTC. Its translation is CASSPLVLSSYNEQFF.

The CDR3: CASTDVRGRAKNIQYF. The CDR3 DNA reads TGTGCCAGTACCGACGTTAGGGGGAGAGCCAAAAACATTCAGTACTTC. The chain uses TRBV19 and TRBJ2-4, with D possibly being TRBD1 (6 bases). Between the trimmed V and J ends, which lost 7 bases and 0 bases, there was a span of 16 bases. The CDR3 spans 16 residues. The germline gives CDR1 LNHDA, CDR2 SQIVND (reference sequence).